The 30 T cell receptor beta chains below come from one sample, sequenced in a study of shared clonotypes between healthy human individuals. The method was immunoSEQ multiplex PCR; TCRdb's version includes in-frame clones alone and lacks a portion of them. The sample includes over a million clones, around 78% of them seen just once. Specimen: memory CD4+ T cells from PBMCs. Subset denoted: CD45RA-negative fraction. Source of these receptors: a man aged 18 to 29 in good health. Some clones in this sample may be carry-over from other donors' samples.

This clone was seen only a few times. The gene calls are TRBV28 and TRBJ2-7; 7 positions match TRBD1. Germline CDR1 MDHEN, CDR2 SYDVKM. V lost 2 bases, J lost 8 bases, and 6 bases stayed unmatched. The CDR3 length is 13 residues. For the CDR3, the DNA is TGTGCCAGCAGTTTAGGGGACAGCCAGAAGCAGTACTTC. Translation gives CASSLGDSQKQYF. Supplemented by reference TRBV28 and TRBJ2-7, the full variable domain reads DVKVTQSSRYLVKRTGEKVFLECVQDMDHENMFWYRQDPGLGLRLIYFSYDVKMKEKGDIPEGYSVSREKKERFSLILESASTNQTSMYLCASSLGDSQKQYFGPGTRLTVT.

V and J are TRBV19 and TRBJ1-5; D remains ambiguous. Between the trimmed V and J ends, which lost 8 bases and 2 bases, there was a span of 16 bases. Germline V gene data show CDR1 as LNHDA and CDR2 as SQIVND (reference sequence). The CDR3 extends over 15 amino acids. CDR3 in amino acids: CASGNMRVGNQPQHF. CDR3 DNA sequence: TGTGCCAGTGGTAATATGAGGGTTGGCAATCAGCCCCAGCATTTT.

Concerning this clone itself: A read error is likely here: a far larger clone is one base away. V usage is TRBV28 and J usage is TRBJ1-1; maybe TRBD1 (6 bases). The CDR3 covers 14 residues. The germline gives CDR1 MDHEN, CDR2 SYDVKM. CDR3 sequence: CTSTLLGGYTEAFF. Written as DNA, the CDR3 is TGTACCAGCACCTTGCTTGGGGGCTACACTGAAGCTTTCTTT.

The genes are TRBV5-1 and TRBJ1-4; 11 bases are shared with TRBD1. CDR1 and CDR2 from the germline V gene are SGHRS and YFSETQ. This CDR3 has 15 residues. The V segment lost 2 bases and the J segment 6 bases; nucleotides outside the gene matches: 3. The CDR3 sequence: CASSLWGQGDEKLFF. CDR3 sequence (DNA): TGCGCCAGCAGCTTATGGGGACAGGGGGATGAAAAACTGTTTTTT.

This chain joins TRBV5-1 and TRBJ2-5; TRBD1 might be the D (6 bases). Trimming cost V 3 bases and J 5 bases, with 11 bases left between them. The germline V gene has CDR1 SGHRS and CDR2 YFSETQ. This CDR3 region has 13 residues. CDR3 bases: TGCGCCAGCAGCTACAGGGTTATGGAGACCCAGTACTTC. Protein product: CASSYRVMETQYF.

The rearrangement joins TRBV21-1 to TRBJ1-2. TRBV21-1 is a known pseudogene. The CDR3 is made up of 16 amino acids. As DNA, the CDR3 is TGTGCCAGCAGCACCAACGGCGGGTACGGCGCCAATGGCTACACCTTC. Protein sequence: CASSTNGGYGANGYTF.

The sample holds a few counts of this clone. The chain couples TRBV19 to TRBJ2-5; D remains ambiguous. There are 14 residues in the CDR3. The germline gives CDR1 LNHDA, CDR2 SQIVND (reference sequence). Trimming cost V 3 bases and J 1 base, with 9 bases left between them. For the CDR3, the DNA is TGTGCCAGTAGTATGTTGCAGACCCAAGAGACCCAGTACTTC. Translated: CASSMLQTQETQYF.

The chain uses TRBV27 and TRBJ1-2, with D possibly TRBD1 on 5 matching bases. This CDR3 region has 13 residues. CDR1 is MNHEY and CDR2 is SMNVEV in the germline V gene (reference sequence). V lost 8 bases to trimming and J lost 5 bases, with 15 bases between them. The CDR3 is CASGNPWGYGYTF. DNA of the CDR3: TGTGCCAGCGGAAACCCCTGGGGGTATGGCTACACCTTC.

The chain couples TRBV14 to TRBJ2-1; 13 bases line up with TRBD2. Trimming at V came to 4 bases and at J to 6 bases, leaving 0 bases not matched to a gene. The germline gives CDR1 SGHDN, CDR2 FVKESK. The CDR3 totals 14 residues. The CDR3 DNA is TGTGCCAGCAGCCGGACTAGCGGGAGCAATGAGCAGTTCTTC. Residues: CASSRTSGSNEQFF.

The chain combines TRBV6-6 with TRBJ1-5; 8 bases match TRBD1. V shed 6 bases and J 6 bases; nucleotides not matched to a gene: 4. The CDR3 loop spans 13 amino acids. From germline, CDR1 is MNHNY and CDR2 SVGAGI (reference sequence). This CDR3 reads CASSRQGTQPQHF. The CDR3, as DNA: TGTGCCAGCAGCCGACAGGGGACTCAGCCCCAGCATTTT.

The chain employs TRBV5-6 and TRBJ2-1, with TRBD2 matching 10 bases. Germline CDR1 is SGHDT and CDR2 is YYEEEE. V trimming: 2 bases; J trimming: 4 bases; junction bases outside the gene matches: 6. This CDR3 comprises 16 residues. Here the CDR3 reads CASSFTSGNLYNEQFF. In nucleotides, the CDR3 is TGTGCCAGCAGCTTTACTAGCGGGAACCTATACAATGAGCAGTTCTTC.

The gene calls are TRBV5-5 and TRBJ1-2, with D hard to call. The length of the CDR3 is 15 residues. Trimming took off 3 bases at V and 7 bases at J, with 19 bases between the two ends. Germline V lookup: CDR1 SGHKS, CDR2 YYEKEE (reference sequence). CDR3 DNA: TGTGCCAGCAGCTGGGGAAGTTCGGCAGTCGGTGGCTACACCTTC. Encoded protein: CASSWGSSAVGGYTF. The complete variable domain, with remaining parts taken from reference TRBV5-5 and TRBJ1-2, reads DAGVTQSPTHLIKTRGQQVTLRCSPISGHKSVSWYQQVLGQGPQFIFQYYEKEERGRGNFPDRFSARQFPNYSSELNVNALLLGDSALYLCASSWGSSAVGGYTFGSGTRLTVV.

The chain carries TRBV7-8 and TRBJ2-3; D remains ambiguous. Trimming stripped 5 bases from V and 0 bases from J, with 9 bases between. Germline V CDR1 and CDR2: SGHVS, FQNEAQ. The CDR3 runs to 14 residues. DNA of the CDR3: TGTGCCAGCAGCCTAAGGGCAAGCACAGATACGCAGTATTTT. This gives the protein CASSLRASTDTQYF.

Of note for this clone: Other nucleotide sequences from this sample produce the same CDR3. The J gene is TRBJ2-2, the V gene TRBV6-6, with D perhaps TRBD2 (6 bases). Germline assignment: CDR1 MNHNY and CDR2 SVGAGI (reference sequence). The CDR3 covers 14 residues. Trimming shortened V by 2 bases and J by 3 bases, and 7 bases separated the two germline ends. The CDR3 DNA sequence: TGTGCCAGCAGTTACGGAGGGTACACCGGGGAGCTGTTTTTT. It codes for CASSYGGYTGELFF.

A single count supports this clone. The sample holds other DNA sequences that translate to the same CDR3. The J gene is TRBJ1-5, the V gene TRBV19; D is unclear. Trimming took off 1 base at V and 4 bases at J, with 5 bases between the two ends. Germline loops: CDR1 LNHDA, CDR2 SQIVND (reference sequence). The CDR3 extends over 13 amino acids. The CDR3 DNA follows: TGTGCCAGTAGTATAGGTGGGAATCAGCCCCAGCATTTT. Its protein product is CASSIGGNQPQHF.

The chain has TRBV29-1 and TRBJ2-5, with D possibly matching TRBD2 (6 bases). V shed 6 bases and J shed 6 bases, with 17 bases lying between them. The CDR3 loop spans 13 amino acids. Germline lookup yields CDR1 SQVTM and CDR2 ANQGSEA. This CDR3 reads CSVPRTGEKTQYF. The CDR3 DNA sequence: TGCAGCGTACCTCGGACGGGAGAGAAGACCCAGTACTTC.

On this clone itself: A single base separates this from a much larger clone, so it may be a read error. This rearrangement joins TRBV4-1 to TRBJ1-3; no reliable D call. Germline-derived CDR1 and CDR2 are MGHRA and YSYEKL. Trimming removed 1 base from V and 8 bases from J, with 9 bases in between. The CDR3 consists of 13 residues. The CDR3, as DNA: TGCGCCAGCAGCCAAGCTAACGGGGACACCATATATTTT. Its protein product is CASSQANGDTIYF.

The rearrangement joins TRBV29-1 to TRBJ1-1; D remains unclear. Trimming shortened V by 4 bases and J by 7 bases, and 7 bases separated the two germline ends. This CDR3 has 10 residues. Germline CDR1 SQVTM, CDR2 ANQGSEA. This CDR3 reads CSVARSEAFF. CDR3 DNA sequence: TGCAGCGTTGCCCGCAGTGAAGCTTTCTTT.

The CDR3 nucleotides are TGTGCCAGCAGTGACCTGACTAGCGGGAGGTACGAGCAGTACTTC. Translating it yields CASSDLTSGRYEQYF. This chain links TRBV27 with TRBJ2-7; TRBD2 aligns across 13 bases. V trimming: 5 bases; J trimming: 4 bases; junction bases outside the gene matches: 5. From germline, CDR1 is MNHEY and CDR2 SMNVEV (reference sequence). CDR3 length equals 15 residues.

The V gene is TRBV7-9, the J gene TRBJ1-1; D gene ambiguous. Per germline, CDR1 SEHNR and CDR2 FQNEAQ (reference sequence). The germline V and J ends were trimmed by 0 bases and 5 bases, with 7 bases remaining between them. This CDR3 is 13 amino acids long. CDR3 protein: CASSLAIGTEAFF. The CDR3 DNA follows: TGTGCCAGCAGCTTAGCGATAGGGACTGAAGCTTTCTTT.

The chain links TRBV18 to TRBJ1-1, with 7 bases identical to TRBD1. CDR3 length: 14 amino acids. The germline V gene encodes CDR1 KGHSH and CDR2 LQKENI. J gave up 4 bases and V 3 bases, and 5 bases lay outside the gene matches. The CDR3 here is CASSPEGAITEAFF. CDR3 nucleotides: TGTGCCAGCTCACCGGAGGGGGCCATCACTGAAGCTTTCTTT. Full variable domain (remainder filled in from reference TRBV18 and TRBJ1-1): NAGVMQNPRHLVRRRGQEARLRCSPMKGHSHVYWYRQLPEEGLKFMVYLQKENIIDESGMPKERFSAEFPKEGPSILRIQQVVRGDSAAYFCASSPEGAITEAFFGQGTRLTVV.

V gene TRBV10-3 combines with J gene TRBJ1-1, with D possibly TRBD1 on 6 matching bases. V was pared by 11 bases and J by 0 bases, with 13 bases between. From germline, CDR1 is ENHRY and CDR2 SYGVKD. There are 13 residues in the CDR3. The CDR3: CASSQGVNTEAFF. In DNA, the CDR3 is TGTGCCTCTTCACAGGGAGTGAACACTGAAGCTTTCTTT.

V is TRBV5-1 and J is TRBJ2-1; D perhaps matches TRBD2 (5 bases). The CDR3 totals 14 residues. Germline CDR1 reads SGHRS; CDR2 reads YFSETQ. The ends were cut back, 4 bases at V and 3 bases at J, with 11 bases in the middle. The CDR3 nucleotides read TGCGCCAGCAGCGGCGGAGGTATCTACAATGAGCAGTTCTTC. Translating it yields CASSGGGIYNEQFF.

The chain is built from TRBV6-5 and TRBJ1-2; the D gene is possibly TRBD1 (5 bases). The CDR3 totals 15 residues. CDR1 and CDR2 from the germline V gene are MNHEY and SVGAGI. V was pared by 2 bases and J by 5 bases, with 15 bases between. CDR3 sequence reads: CASSYTETGPYGYTF. The CDR3, as DNA: TGTGCCAGCAGTTACACTGAGACGGGGCCGTATGGCTACACCTTC.

V usage is TRBV7-9 and J usage is TRBJ2-3; 9 nucleotides align to TRBD1. The trim removed 1 base at V and 0 bases at J, leaving 5 bases unmatched. The germline V gene has CDR1 SEHNR and CDR2 FQNEAQ (reference sequence). This CDR3 has 17 amino acids. CDR3 amino acids: CASSLGLGTGSTDTQYF. The CDR3 region has the DNA TGTGCCAGCAGCTTAGGTCTGGGGACAGGGAGCACAGATACGCAGTATTTT.

The J gene is TRBJ2-7, the V gene TRBV11-2; D remains unclear. This CDR3 has 12 residues. The V and J ends lost 4 bases and 3 bases respectively, with 7 bases between them. Germline loops: CDR1 SGHAT, CDR2 FQNNGV. DNA for the CDR3: TGTGCCAGCAGCTCATCTAGCTACGAGCAGTACTTC. This codes for CASSSSSYEQYF.

This clone occurred a few times. The chain recombines TRBV5-4 with TRBJ2-7, with TRBD2 matching 11 bases. Per the germline V gene, CDR1 is SGHNT and CDR2 is YYREEE (reference sequence). J gave up 3 bases and V 0 bases, and 2 bases lay outside the gene matches. The CDR3 runs to 15 residues. CDR3: CASSLGGTSGYEQYF. CDR3 in DNA: TGTGCCAGCAGCTTGGGGGGGACTAGCGGCTACGAGCAGTACTTC.

As to this clone: Given a much more abundant clone one base away, this may be a read error. The V and J genes are TRBV30 and TRBJ2-7; a possible D gene is TRBD1 (5 bases). The CDR3 consists of 11 residues. Trimming took 2 bases from V and 7 from J, leaving 9 bases between them. CDR1 is GTSNPN and CDR2 is SVGIG in the germline V gene (reference sequence). The CDR3 sequence: CAWSWGREQYF. The CDR3 coding sequence is TGTGCCTGGAGTTGGGGCAGGGAGCAGTACTTC.

J is TRBJ1-4 and V is TRBV28; D call uncertain. CDR3 size: 12 residues. Germline V gene data show CDR1 as MDHEN and CDR2 as SYDVKM. Trimming removed 2 bases from V and 8 bases from J, with 6 bases in between. The CDR3 DNA follows: TGTGCCAGCAGTTTACAGCAAGAAAAACTGTTTTTT. Translated: CASSLQQEKLFF.

The chain links TRBV29-1 to TRBJ2-2; TRBD2 aligns across 9 bases. Germline V gives CDR1 SQVTM, CDR2 ANQGSEA. The CDR3 length is 14 residues. With 4 bases clipped from V and 6 bases from J, the junction kept 6 bases outside the gene matches. CDR3 DNA sequence: TGCAGCGTTGCCTGGACTAGCGATCCCGGGGAGCTGTTTTTT. Residues: CSVAWTSDPGELFF.